Each of the 2 T cell receptor beta chains below was sequenced from the same sample in a study of T cell responses to AZD1222 COVID-19 vaccine. Method: immunoSEQ multiplex PCR; TCRdb's copy keeps in-frame clones and lacks some. The repertoire includes about 140,000 clones, 85% to 90% of them detected once, and 1.5% to 2% sits in the top ten. The sample was peripheral blood, taken on day 0 of AZD1222 vaccination. The receptor set was obtained from an adult in good health.

J is TRBJ2-7 and V is TRBV30, with TRBD2 matching over 8 bases. V lost 4 bases and J lost 5; bases outside the gene matches: 4. CDR1 and CDR2 from the germline V gene are GTSNPN and SVGIG (reference sequence). There are 12 residues in the CDR3. The CDR3 spells CAWTFSGNEQYF. The CDR3 DNA reads as TGTGCCTGGACTTTTAGCGGGAACGAGCAGTACTTC.

This clone was detected only a few times. This chain connects TRBV11-2 to TRBJ1-5; no definite D call. Trimming shortened V by 3 bases and J by 3 bases, and 6 bases separated the two germline ends. Per the germline V gene, CDR1 is SGHAT and CDR2 is FQNNGV. CDR3 length: 13 residues. The CDR3 sequence: CASSFAVNQPQHF. DNA of the CDR3: TGTGCCAGCAGCTTCGCCGTCAATCAGCCCCAGCATTTT.